This is a list of T cell receptor beta chains from one sample in a study of identical twins. TCRdb recomputed calls from the 5' RACE reads with MiXCR, one row per CDR3 protein. Among about 250,000 distinct CDR3 sequences listed, over 12% were seen once. The sequencing sample was made of memory (CD45RO+) T cells sorted from blood. These receptors all come from a woman younger than 30 in good health. Each CDR3 is given with its conserved first and last residue. Fields, in order: V gene, J gene, D gene, clone size, CDR3 DNA, CDR3 protein. D genes are given only for firm matches. Clone size is given for some rows only: seen once, a few or many times, or a class if the clone is expanded.

TRBV12-3/TRBV12-4	TRBJ2-1	NA	many	TGTGCCAGCAGTTTCGGGGTATCTGGGTTCTTC	CASSFGVSGFF
TRBV6-1	TRBJ2-7	TRBD1	NA	TGTGCCAGCAGGGCACGGGACAGTAGCTACGAGCAGTACTTC	CASRARDSSYEQYF
TRBV7-9	TRBJ2-3	NA	NA	TGTGCCAGCAGCTTATTAGTATCCGATACGCAGTATTTT	CASSLLVSDTQYF
TRBV20-1	TRBJ2-1	NA	few	TGCAGTGCTAGAGATCTGAAGGACAATGTCAATGAGCAGTTCTTC	CSARDLKDNVNEQFF
TRBV7-2	TRBJ2-1	NA	NA	TGTGCCAGCAGCTTATACAGGGAGGAGTTAGTTAATGAGCAGTTCTTC	CASSLYREELVNEQFF
TRBV5-1	TRBJ2-1	TRBD2	NA	TGCGCCAGCAGCGGGGGGACTAGCGGGATTCCCTATGAGCAGTTCTTC	CASSGGTSGIPYEQFF
TRBV5-5	TRBJ1-5	NA	many	TGTGCCAGCAGCTTGACTGCGGGGGTACAGCCCCAGCATTTT	CASSLTAGVQPQHF
TRBV6-2/TRBV6-3	TRBJ2-5	TRBD1	NA	TGTGCCAGCAGTTACCTCGGGACAGGGGGCTCCGGAGAGACCCAGTACTTC	CASSYLGTGGSGETQYF
TRBV4-1	TRBJ2-3	NA	few	TGCGCCAGCAGCCAAGATATAACTAGCTCAACAGATACGCAGTATTTT	CASSQDITSSTDTQYF
TRBV5-5	TRBJ2-7	TRBD2	few	TGTGCCAGCAGCCCGGGGGAGGGCCAGCGCCACTACGAGCAGTACTTC	CASSPGEGQRHYEQYF
TRBV6-1	TRBJ2-5	TRBD1	NA	TGTGCCAGCAGCCCTCCAGGGGGCGGAGAGACCCAGTACTTC	CASSPPGGGETQYF
TRBV12-3/TRBV12-4	TRBJ1-2	NA	NA	TGTGCCAGCAGTTTAGGGTCTGGGGAGACCTTC	CASSLGSGETF
TRBV3-1	TRBJ1-6	NA	few	TGTGCCAGCAGCCAAGAGTGGTGGAGGGGGGGTTCACCCCTCCACTTT	CASSQEWWRGGSPLHF
TRBV7-2	TRBJ2-3	NA	NA	TGTGCCAGCAGCTTAGTGGAGGTGGGGGATACGCAGTATTTT	CASSLVEVGDTQYF
TRBV5-1	TRBJ1-2	NA	NA	TGCGCCAGCAGCTTCGGGGGAAGTGGCTACACCTTC	CASSFGGSGYTF
TRBV6-4	TRBJ2-1	TRBD2	NA	TGTGCCAGCAGTGACGGGACTAGCGGGGTAAATGAGCAGTTCTTC	CASSDGTSGVNEQFF
TRBV5-1	TRBJ1-6	TRBD1	many	TGCGCCAGCAGCCGGACAGGGGGCAGGAATTCACCCCTCCACTTT	CASSRTGGRNSPLHF
TRBV20-1	TRBJ1-2	TRBD1	NA	TGCAGTGCTCCGGACAGGGGGCGCGGGGGCTACACCTTC	CSAPDRGRGGYTF